Following are 26 T cell receptor beta chains from one sample sequenced in a study of blood T cell repertoires in COVID-19. TCRdb's table, derived via immunoSEQ multiplex PCR, lists solely in-frame clones and lacks some. Of over 120,000 clones listed, about 80% are singletons. Sequenced material: peripheral blood. Receptors were obtained from a woman of 80 years or more with acute or convalescent COVID-19.

This sequence joins TRBV19 and TRBJ1-2, with 9 bases lining up with TRBD1. The V and J ends lost 9 bases and 5 bases, in that order; junction bases with no gene match: 13. Looked up from germline, CDR1 is LNHDA and CDR2 is SQIVND (reference sequence). The CDR3 is 15 residues long. The DNA for the CDR3 is TGTGCCAGCAGGGTCCCCGCCGGGACAGGGTATGGCTACACCTTC. Translated, it gives CASRVPAGTGYGYTF.

The V call is TRBV6-5, the J call TRBJ2-7, with D possibly being TRBD2 (5 bases). Germline CDR1 and CDR2: MNHEY and SVGAGI. The CDR3 extends over 14 amino acids. The germline V and J ends were trimmed by 3 bases and 4 bases, with 13 bases remaining between them. The CDR3 is CASSYSGSKYEQYF. The CDR3 DNA reads as TGTGCCAGCAGTTATTCGGGATCTAAATACGAGCAGTACTTC.

The genes are TRBV5-1 and TRBJ1-1; 7 bases map to TRBD1. Germline V gene lookup returns CDR1 SGHRS and CDR2 YFSETQ. The CDR3 runs 15 residues. Losses at the gene ends were 5 bases for V and 3 bases for J; bases not matched to a gene: 10. CDR3 DNA sequence: TGCGCCAGCAGGATAAAGACAGGGAGCGACACTGAAGCTTTCTTT. Protein product: CASRIKTGSDTEAFF.

The V call is TRBV7-6, the J call TRBJ1-1; the match to TRBD1 covers 7 bases. Germline V lookup: CDR1 SGHVS, CDR2 FNYEAQ. The length of the CDR3 is 16 residues. Losses at the gene ends were 5 bases for V and 2 bases for J; bases not matched to a gene: 11. This CDR3 is CASSVGQPKHNTEAFF. The CDR3 DNA reads as TGTGCCAGCAGCGTGGGACAGCCGAAACATAACACTGAAGCTTTCTTT.

This clone was detected only a few times. The chain combines TRBV18 with TRBJ1-5; the match to TRBD1 covers 7 bases. From germline, CDR1 is KGHSH and CDR2 LQKENI. The CDR3 is 14 residues long. J was trimmed by 5 bases and V by 2 bases; bases with no gene match: 3. CDR3 sequence (DNA): TGTGCCAGCTCACCATGGACAGGCGATCAGCCCCAGCATTTT. Translating it yields CASSPWTGDQPQHF.

The chain joins TRBV7-3 to TRBJ2-5; 8 bases align to TRBD2. The germline V gene has CDR1 SGHTA and CDR2 FQGTGA. The CDR3 spans 15 residues. With V trimmed by 2 bases and J by 5 bases, 7 bases remained unmatched. The CDR3 DNA reads as TGTGCCAGCAGCTTACGGGGGGGCCGAGAGGAGACCCAGTACTTC. Its protein product is CASSLRGGREETQYF.

The genes are TRBV5-6 and TRBJ2-7; D is possibly TRBD1 (6 bases). CDR3 length equals 16 residues. CDR1 and CDR2 from the germline V gene are SGHDT and YYEEEE. Trimming left V 1 base short and J 0 bases short, with 14 bases between. The CDR3, as DNA: TGTGCCAGCAGCTTGCGGCCACAGGGCTACTCCTACGAGCAGTACTTC. It codes for CASSLRPQGYSYEQYF. The complete variable domain, with remaining parts taken from reference TRBV5-6 and TRBJ2-7, reads DAGVTQSPTHLIKTRGQQVTLRCSPKSGHDTVSWYQQALGQGPQFIFQYYEEEERQRGNFPDRFSGHQFPNYSSELNVNALLLGDSALYLCASSLRPQGYSYEQYFGPGTRLTVT.

The rearrangement links TRBV2 to TRBJ1-2; TRBD1 aligns across 7 bases. The junction had 6 bases not matched to a gene; V was cut back by 7 bases and J by 4 bases. Looked up from germline, CDR1 is SNHLY and CDR2 is FYNNEI. This CDR3 spans 13 amino acids. In nucleotides, the CDR3 is TGTGCCAGCAAAGGGGACAGCAGCTATGGCTACACCTTC. Residues: CASKGDSSYGYTF.

The chain combines TRBV5-1 with TRBJ1-4; D not certain. The germline V and J ends were trimmed by 3 bases and 8 bases, with 17 bases remaining between them. The CDR3 loop spans 15 amino acids. Looked up from germline, CDR1 is SGHRS and CDR2 is YFSETQ. The CDR3 DNA follows: TGCGCCAGCAGCTCACGAACCCCACAGAACGAAAAACTGTTTTTT. Translating gives CASSSRTPQNEKLFF.

This clone has just a few counts. This chain uses TRBV4-2 with TRBJ1-2; TRBD1 agrees at 7 bases. CDR1 and CDR2 from the germline V gene are LGHNA and YNFKEQ. V lost 0 bases, J lost 0 bases, and 10 bases stayed unmatched. The CDR3 length is 18 residues. Here the CDR3 DNA reads TGTGCCAGCAGCCAAGACCCCCGGGACAGAATAACTAACTATGGCTACACCTTC. Translated: CASSQDPRDRITNYGYTF.

This chain links TRBV9 with TRBJ1-4, with TRBD1 as a possible D gene (5 bases). Germline V gene sequence: CDR1 SGDLS, CDR2 YYNGEE. V gave up 3 bases and J gave up 1 base, with 10 bases separating them. The CDR3 extends over 15 amino acids. CDR3: CASSGWGRTNEKLFF. In DNA, the CDR3 is TGTGCCAGCAGCGGATGGGGCAGAACTAATGAAAAACTGTTTTTT.

The J gene is TRBJ1-1, the V gene TRBV19, with 8 bases lining up with TRBD1. The CDR3 consists of 16 residues. Germline CDR1 LNHDA, CDR2 SQIVND (reference sequence). After removal of 4 bases from V and 5 bases from J, the junction contained 12 bases not matched to a gene. The CDR3 DNA reads as TGTGCCAGTAGTACCACAACCGGGACAGGCGGTACTGAAGCTTTCTTT. Encoded protein: CASSTTTGTGGTEAFF.

This chain joins TRBV3-1 (or the pseudogene TRBV3-2) and TRBJ1-5, with 8 positions matching TRBD1. Germline loops: CDR1 LGHDT, CDR2 YNNKEL (reference sequence). V lost 4 bases, J lost 2 bases, and 4 bases stayed unmatched. This CDR3 has 15 amino acids. CDR3 coding DNA: TGTGCCAGCAGCCGAGGGACAGGCCGCAATCAGCCCCAGCATTTT. Amino acid sequence: CASSRGTGRNQPQHF.

This clone was counted once. The CDR3 nucleotides read TGTGCCAGCAGTTTACAGGGTTTAGTCGGAGATACGCAGTATTTT. Its protein is CASSLQGLVGDTQYF. This rearrangement joins TRBV27 to TRBJ2-3; D might be TRBD1 (5 bases). The CDR3 is 15 residues long. Per germline, CDR1 MNHEY and CDR2 SMNVEV (reference sequence). Deletions cut 2 bases from V and 5 bases from J, with 14 bases between.

This chain joins TRBV5-4 and TRBJ1-4; 11 bases map to TRBD1. V trimming: 3 bases; J trimming: 5 bases; junction bases outside the gene matches: 6. The CDR3 is made up of 16 amino acids. Germline CDR1 SGHNT, CDR2 YYREEE (reference sequence). The CDR3 DNA follows: TGTGCCAGCAGCTCCCGGGACAGGGGGGGAAATGAAAAACTGTTTTTT. The encoded protein is CASSSRDRGGNEKLFF.

J is TRBJ1-3 and V is TRBV11-2; the D gene is possibly TRBD1 (6 bases). Germline V gene sequence: CDR1 SGHAT, CDR2 FQNNGV. There are 17 residues in the CDR3. The germline V and J ends were trimmed by 1 base and 3 bases, with 16 bases remaining between them. As DNA, the CDR3 is TGTGCCAGCAGCTTAGCCCCCGGACAGCAATATGGAAACACCATATATTTT. It specifies CASSLAPGQQYGNTIYF. The full variable domain, rest sourced from reference TRBV11-2 and TRBJ1-3, is EAGVAQSPRYKIIEKRQSVAFWCNPISGHATLYWYQQILGQGPKLLIQFQNNGVVDDSQLPKDRFSAERLKGVDSTLKIQPAKLEDSAVYLCASSLAPGQQYGNTIYFGEGSWLTVV.

As to this clone: Other DNA sequences in this sample translate to the same CDR3. The rearrangement uses TRBV19 and TRBJ1-1; D remains unclear. This CDR3 has 13 amino acids. Per the germline V gene, CDR1 is LNHDA and CDR2 is SQIVND (reference sequence). V lost 3 bases to trimming and J lost 5 bases, with 10 bases between them. This CDR3 reads CASSILAGTEAFF. The CDR3 DNA reads as TGTGCCAGTAGTATTTTGGCGGGGACTGAAGCTTTCTTT. Together with reference TRBV19 and TRBJ1-1, the CDR3 gives the full variable domain: DGGITQSPKYLFRKEGQNVTLSCEQNLNHDAMYWYRQDPGQGLRLIYYSQIVNDFQKGDIAEGYSVSREKKESFPLTVTSAQKNPTAFYLCASSILAGTEAFFGQGTRLTVV.

The chain couples TRBV11-2 to TRBJ1-2, with a tentative D call TRBD1 (6 bases). CDR1 is SGHAT and CDR2 is FQNNGV in the germline V gene. Trimming shortened V by 5 bases and J by 7 bases, and 14 bases separated the two germline ends. This CDR3 has 13 residues. The CDR3 coding sequence is TGTGCCAGCAGCCTCCAGGGGTTCGGTGGCTACACCTTC. Its protein is CASSLQGFGGYTF.

The V gene is TRBV30, the J gene TRBJ2-1; D is unclear. V was cut by 0 bases and J by 8 bases, with 14 bases left in between. Germline lookup yields CDR1 GTSNPN and CDR2 SVGIG (reference sequence). The CDR3 contains 14 residues. The CDR3 DNA reads TGTGCCTGGAGTGTACTGCAGAGGTATGATGAGCAGTTCTTC. It is translated as CAWSVLQRYDEQFF.

The chain couples TRBV19 to TRBJ1-5, with unresolved D. This CDR3 spans 11 amino acids. V was pared by 5 bases and J by 10 bases, with 9 bases between. Per germline, CDR1 LNHDA and CDR2 SQIVND (reference sequence). Here the CDR3 reads CASSSPGPQHF. CDR3 nucleotide sequence: TGTGCCAGTAGTTCCCCGGGACCCCAGCATTTT.

The chain carries TRBV18 and TRBJ1-2, with a tentative D call TRBD1 (6 bases). With 4 bases removed from V and 8 bases from J, the gap between germline ends came to 14 bases. The CDR3 extends over 13 amino acids. Germline lookup yields CDR1 KGHSH and CDR2 LQKENI. The CDR3, as DNA: TGTGCCAGCTCACGACAGGACAGCTTAGGCTACACCTTC. Translating it yields CASSRQDSLGYTF.

V and J are TRBV5-4 and TRBJ2-7; TRBD1 aligns across 7 bases. The CDR3 consists of 14 residues. V shed 5 bases and J 1 base; nucleotides not matched to a gene: 6. Germline V gives CDR1 SGHNT, CDR2 YYREEE (reference sequence). The CDR3 is CASSFGTASYEQYF. CDR3 DNA: TGTGCCAGCAGTTTCGGGACAGCATCCTACGAGCAGTACTTC.

This CDR3 is CASSGTGGVGNQPQHF. In DNA, the CDR3 is TGTGCCAGTAGCGGGACAGGGGGCGTGGGCAATCAGCCCCAGCATTTT. The chain recombines TRBV19 with TRBJ1-5; the match to TRBD1 covers 12 bases. Unmatched junction bases numbered 5, after V lost 6 bases and J lost 2 bases. Germline V gives CDR1 LNHDA, CDR2 SQIVND (reference sequence). This CDR3 region has 16 residues.

The V gene is TRBV19, the J gene TRBJ2-1; 9 nucleotides agree with TRBD2. The CDR3 length is 16 residues. J gave up 9 bases and V 2 bases, and 11 bases lay outside the gene matches. The germline V gene encodes CDR1 LNHDA and CDR2 SQIVND (reference sequence). The chain's CDR3 is CASSILAGGRASEQFF. As DNA, the CDR3 is TGTGCCAGTAGTATACTGGCGGGGGGGCGGGCAAGTGAGCAGTTCTTC. Drawing the rest from reference TRBV19 and TRBJ2-1, the complete variable domain is DGGITQSPKYLFRKEGQNVTLSCEQNLNHDAMYWYRQDPGQGLRLIYYSQIVNDFQKGDIAEGYSVSREKKESFPLTVTSAQKNPTAFYLCASSILAGGRASEQFFGPGTRLTVL.

The V call is TRBV27, the J call TRBJ1-5; the match to TRBD1 covers 9 bases. With V trimmed by 2 bases and J by 7 bases, 6 bases remained unmatched. The CDR3 has 15 residues. Germline loops: CDR1 MNHEY, CDR2 SMNVEV (reference sequence). This CDR3 is CASSLTGGGWQPQHF. CDR3 DNA sequence: TGTGCCAGCAGTTTAACAGGGGGCGGTTGGCAGCCCCAGCATTTT.

The genes are TRBV6-2 or TRBV6-3 and TRBJ1-1; maybe TRBD1 (5 bases). CDR1 and CDR2 (germline): MNHEY, SVGEGT. This CDR3 has 14 amino acids. The V end was cut by 2 bases, the J end by 3 bases, with 10 bases between. This CDR3 reads CASSYGSGYTEAFF. The CDR3, as DNA: TGTGCCAGCAGTTACGGATCAGGGTACACTGAAGCTTTCTTT.